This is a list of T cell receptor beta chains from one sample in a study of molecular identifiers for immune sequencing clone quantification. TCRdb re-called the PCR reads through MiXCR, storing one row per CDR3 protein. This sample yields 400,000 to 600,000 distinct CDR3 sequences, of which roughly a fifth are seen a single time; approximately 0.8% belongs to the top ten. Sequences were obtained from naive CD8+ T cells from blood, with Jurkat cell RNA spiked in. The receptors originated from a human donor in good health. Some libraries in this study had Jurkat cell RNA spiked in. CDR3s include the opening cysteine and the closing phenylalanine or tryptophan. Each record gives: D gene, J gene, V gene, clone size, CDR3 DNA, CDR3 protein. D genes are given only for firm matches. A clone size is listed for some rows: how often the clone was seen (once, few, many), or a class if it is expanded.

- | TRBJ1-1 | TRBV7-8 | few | TGTGCCAGCAGCTTCAATCCCCGGGGGCTGTATACTGAAGCTTTCTTT | CASSFNPRGLYTEAFF
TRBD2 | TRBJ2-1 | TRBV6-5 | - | TGTGCCAGCAGCTACCTAGGGCGGGAGCATCAGAATGAGCAGTTCTTC | CASSYLGREHQNEQFF
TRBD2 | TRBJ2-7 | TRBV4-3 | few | TGCGCCAGCAGCCAAGATGTAGCGGGGGGCTCCTACGAGCAGTACTTC | CASSQDVAGGSYEQYF
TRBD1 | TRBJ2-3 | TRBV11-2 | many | TGTGCCAGCAGCTTAGGGACAGGGATAGATACGCAGTATTTT | CASSLGTGIDTQYF
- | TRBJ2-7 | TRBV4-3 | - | TGCGCCGGCAGCCAAGACCAGGGGACCTACGAGCAGTACTTC | CAGSQDQGTYEQYF
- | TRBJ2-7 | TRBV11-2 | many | TGTGCCATTGGGCTCGGGTACGAGCAGTACTTC | CAIGLGYEQYF
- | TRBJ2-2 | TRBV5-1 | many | TGCGCCAGCAGTCGGGGACAGAACACCGGGGAGCTGTTTTTT | CASSRGQNTGELFF
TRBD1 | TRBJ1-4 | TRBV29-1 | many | TGCAGCGTAGCCGGCACAGGGGGCGAGTATGAAAAACTGTTTTTT | CSVAGTGGEYEKLFF
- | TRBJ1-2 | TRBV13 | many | TGTGCCAGCAGCTTAGTTGGGAGTAACTATGGCTACACCTTC | CASSLVGSNYGYTF
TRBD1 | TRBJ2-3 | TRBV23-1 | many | TGCGCCAGCCACCCGGGACAGGGTTTAGATACGCAGTATTTT | CASHPGQGLDTQYF
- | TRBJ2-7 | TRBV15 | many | TGTGCCACCAGCGAACTAGGAGGCGAGCAGTACTTC | CATSELGGEQYF
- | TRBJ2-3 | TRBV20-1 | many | TGCAGTGCTAGAGCGGAGGTCACAGATACGCAGTATTTT | CSARAEVTDTQYF
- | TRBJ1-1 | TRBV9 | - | TGTGCCAGCAGCTTAGGGGCAGCCACTGAAGCTTTCTTT | CASSLGAATEAFF
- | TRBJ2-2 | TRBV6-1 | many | TGTGCCAGCGGTATTCCTAGGTTGAACACCGGGGAGCTGTTTTTT | CASGIPRLNTGELFF
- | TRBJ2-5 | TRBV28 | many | TGTGCCAGCAGGCCGACTAGGCCCGAAGAGACCCAGTACTTC | CASRPTRPEETQYF
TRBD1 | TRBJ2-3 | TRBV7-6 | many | TGTGCCAGCAGCTACGGGACAGGAGGAGATACGCAGTATTTT | CASSYGTGGDTQYF
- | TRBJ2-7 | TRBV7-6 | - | TGTGCCAGCGTGTCGGAAACCTACGAGCAGTACTTC | CASVSETYEQYF
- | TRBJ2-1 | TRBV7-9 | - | TGTGCCAGCAGCTTAGGTGTTATGGGCACCTACAATGAGCAGTTCTTC | CASSLGVMGTYNEQFF
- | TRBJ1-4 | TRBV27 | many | TGTGCCAGTGGGACTAATGAAAAACTGTTTTTT | CASGTNEKLFF
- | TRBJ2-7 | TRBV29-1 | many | TGCAGCGTTGCCCTCCCTGGGAGGACCTACGAGCAGTACTTC | CSVALPGRTYEQYF
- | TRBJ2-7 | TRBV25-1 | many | TGTGCCAGCAGTGAAATGGGACCTCCCTACGAGCAGTACTTC | CASSEMGPPYEQYF
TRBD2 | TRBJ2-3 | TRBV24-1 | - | TGTGCCACCAGTGATCCTAGCGGGAGTTTCTCAGATACGCAGTATTTT | CATSDPSGSFSDTQYF
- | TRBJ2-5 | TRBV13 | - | TGTGCCAGCACCACATCACAGGTAGTCCGGGGAGAGACCCAGTACTTC | CASTTSQVVRGETQYF
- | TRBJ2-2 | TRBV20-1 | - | TGCAGTGCTAGAGGAACAGCCACCGGGGAGCTGTTTTTT | CSARGTATGELFF
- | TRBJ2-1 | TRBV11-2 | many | TGTGCCAGCAGCTTAGAAAATCTAGAGCAGTTCTTC | CASSLENLEQFF
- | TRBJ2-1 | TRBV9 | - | TGTGCCAGCAGCGTAGAGGCCGCCCCCTATGAGCAGTTCTTC | CASSVEAAPYEQFF
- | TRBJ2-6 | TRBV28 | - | TGTGCCAGCAGTTTATCGGCTGGGGGGATCTCTGGGGCCAACGTCCTGACTTTC | CASSLSAGGISGANVLTF
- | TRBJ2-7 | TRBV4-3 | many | TGCGCCAGCAGTTTTGGCCGGGACCCGCTGTACGAGCAGTACTTC | CASSFGRDPLYEQYF
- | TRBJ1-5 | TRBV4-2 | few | TGTGCCAGCAGCCAAGCCGAGGACAGCAATCAGCCCCAGCATTTT | CASSQAEDSNQPQHF
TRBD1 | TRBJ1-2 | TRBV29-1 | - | TGCAGCGTTGAGACAGGGATGGGCTATGGCTACACCTTC | CSVETGMGYGYTF
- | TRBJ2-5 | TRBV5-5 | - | TGTGCCAGCAGCCCGGGACAAGAGTGGGAGACCCAGTACTTC | CASSPGQEWETQYF
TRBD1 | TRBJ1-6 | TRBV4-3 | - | TGCGCCAGCAGCCAAGATAGGGGACAGAGTTCACCCCTCCACTTT | CASSQDRGQSSPLHF
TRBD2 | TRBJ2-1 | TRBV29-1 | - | TGCAGCGTTGAAGATCGTTTAGCGGGGGTGGCGTGGAACGCCAATGAGCAGTTCTTC | CSVEDRLAGVAWNANEQFF
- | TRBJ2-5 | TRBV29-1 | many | TGCAGCGTTGAAGCGGTGGCAGACCAAGAGACCCAGTACTTC | CSVEAVADQETQYF
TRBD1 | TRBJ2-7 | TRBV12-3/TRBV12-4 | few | TGTGCCTCCGGGACAGGGCCCTACGAGCAGTACTTC | CASGTGPYEQYF
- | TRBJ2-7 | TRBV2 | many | TGTGCCAGCAGTAACGGGGACACTGACTACGAGCAGTACTTC | CASSNGDTDYEQYF
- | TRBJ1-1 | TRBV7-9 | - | TGTGCCAGCAGCCCAGTGGGGCTGATGAACTCTGAAGCTTTCTTT | CASSPVGLMNSEAFF
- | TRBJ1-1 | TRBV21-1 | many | TGTGCCAGCAGCAAAGCTGACAGATCGAACACTGAAGCTTTCTTT | CASSKADRSNTEAFF
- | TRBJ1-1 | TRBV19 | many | TGTGCCAGTAGTATCCCTAACACTGAAGCTTTCTTT | CASSIPNTEAFF
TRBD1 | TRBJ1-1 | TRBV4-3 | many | TGCGCCAGCAGCCAAGAGGCAGGGGGTTTGAACACTGAAGCTTTCTTT | CASSQEAGGLNTEAFF
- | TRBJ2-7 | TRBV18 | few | TGTGCCAGCTCACCACAAAACTACGAGCAGTACTTC | CASSPQNYEQYF
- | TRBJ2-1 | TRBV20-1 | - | TGCAGTGCTAGAGATCCGAAGGCAGGGACGAGGTACAATGAGCAGTTCTTC | CSARDPKAGTRYNEQFF
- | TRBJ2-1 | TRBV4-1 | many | TGCGCCAGCAGCCCCCGGGAAACCTCCGGTGAGCAGTTCTTC | CASSPRETSGEQFF
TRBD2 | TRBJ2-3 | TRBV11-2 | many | TGTGCCAGCAGCCTAGGTTCGAGGCTAGCGGGTACAGATACGCAGTATTTT | CASSLGSRLAGTDTQYF
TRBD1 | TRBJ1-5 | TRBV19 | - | TGTGCCAGTAGTATAGCAGGCAGGGGGAATCAGCCCCAGCATTTT | CASSIAGRGNQPQHF
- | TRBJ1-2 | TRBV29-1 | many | TGCAGCGTTGAAGATCCCGACACCGCATGGAACTATGGCTACACCTTC | CSVEDPDTAWNYGYTF
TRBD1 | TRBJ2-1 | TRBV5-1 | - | TGCGCCAGCAGCTTCCGACAGGGGGTCTACAATGAGCAGTTCTTC | CASSFRQGVYNEQFF
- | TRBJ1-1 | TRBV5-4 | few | TGTGCCAGCAGCTCCGTTACCACTGAAGCTTTCTTT | CASSSVTTEAFF
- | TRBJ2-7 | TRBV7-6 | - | TGTGCCAGCAGCGAAGAATTAAACAGGGCTTCCTACGAGCAGTACTTC | CASSEELNRASYEQYF
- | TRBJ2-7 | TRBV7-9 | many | TGTGCCAGCAGCCCCGGACACGGAGACTACGAGCAGTACTTC | CASSPGHGDYEQYF